The TCR beta chain described here comes from a study of follicular helper T cells after annual influenza vaccination. Study-level background: Across the 2013-2014, 2014-2015 and 2015-2016 vaccination seasons, some subjects were resampled.

V lost 4 bases to trimming and J lost 0 bases, with 15 bases between them. The CDR3 is made up of 16 amino acids. CDR1 LNHDA and CDR2 SQIVND come from the germline V gene (reference sequence). The time point here: 2015-2016 season, 7 days after influenza vaccination. Per time point, 40-100 mL of blood was sampled. TCRB sequencing was done at Survey resolution level. Measured with immunoSEQ multiplex PCR; TCRdb has only the in-frame clones, and not every one. The table has roughly 7,000 clones, more than 70% seen once. The origin of this receptor is an adult who received the influenza vaccine. Sequencing was performed on CXCR5+ CD38- circulating T follicular helper cells from blood, taken 7 days after influenza vaccination. The subset is: circulating Tfh, non-naive CD4+CXCR5+PD-1+ (ICOS+CD38+ or ICOS-CD38-). The gene calls are TRBV19 and TRBJ2-5; the D call may be TRBD1 or TRBD2 (5 bases each). CDR3 protein: CASSNGASFYQETQYF. In nucleotides, the CDR3 is TGTGCCAGTAGTAATGGGGCTAGCTTTTACCAAGAGACCCAGTACTTC.